Sequencing of this T cell receptor (beta chain) was carried out in a study of control samples from healthy donors and cancer patients. TCRdb keeps only in-frame clones here, not all; method: immunoSEQ multiplex PCR. The specimen's table records approximately 190,000 clones. With 0 bases removed from V and 1 base from J, the gap between germline ends came to 12 bases. This CDR3 is 16 amino acids long. Germline CDR1 MNHEY, CDR2 SMNVEV (reference sequence). The receptor comes from a woman in her 30s in good health. The genes are TRBV27 and TRBJ1-2; D perhaps matches TRBD1 (6 bases). What was sequenced was blood. The CDR3 DNA is TGTGCCAGCAGTTTATCGGTAGGGGGTGGTAACTATGGCTACACCTTC. Translation: CASSLSVGGGNYGYTF.